Shown below are 9 T cell receptor beta chains from a single sample sequenced in a study of control samples from healthy donors and cancer patients. TCRdb's table, derived via immunoSEQ multiplex PCR, lists solely in-frame clones and lacks some. The table has tens of thousands of clones, 70% to 90% seen once; the top ten hold roughly 2%. The sample was PBMCs. The receptors were gathered from a woman aged 60-70 years with head and neck cancer.

This clone has just one count. The genes are TRBV7-9 and TRBJ2-4; TRBD1 matches 9 bases. V dropped 3 bases and J dropped 13; count of bases not matched to a gene: 19. Germline V gives CDR1 SEHNR, CDR2 FQNEAQ (reference sequence). CDR3 length: 17 amino acids. The CDR3 loop reads CASSFDRGVSRPSLQYF. CDR3 coding DNA: TGTGCCAGCAGCTTTGACAGGGGGGTATCTAGACCGTCCTTACAGTACTTC.

In its sample, this clone was seen once. J is TRBJ2-1 and V is TRBV28, with D possibly matching TRBD1 (5 bases). Germline V gene data show CDR1 as MDHEN and CDR2 as SYDVKM. The CDR3 spans 16 residues. V lost 2 bases and J 3 bases, leaving 14 bases between the germline ends. The CDR3 is CASSLKRTLYYNEQFF. CDR3 bases: TGTGCCAGCAGTTTAAAGAGGACATTGTACTACAATGAGCAGTTCTTC. Drawing the rest from reference TRBV28 and TRBJ2-1, the complete variable domain is DVKVTQSSRYLVKRTGEKVFLECVQDMDHENMFWYRQDPGLGLRLIYFSYDVKMKEKGDIPEGYSVSREKKERFSLILESASTNQTSMYLCASSLKRTLYYNEQFFGPGTRLTVL.

V usage is TRBV4-1 and J usage is TRBJ1-1; no clear D. Trimming cost V 9 bases and J 6 bases, with 11 bases left between them. There are 11 residues in the CDR3. The germline gives CDR1 MGHRA, CDR2 YSYEKL. The CDR3 is CARACKPEAFF. The CDR3 region has the DNA TGCGCCAGAGCCTGTAAACCTGAAGCTTTCTTT.

The rearrangement links TRBV11-3 to TRBJ2-1, with TRBD2 identical over 11 bases. V was clipped by 5 bases and J by 7 bases; unmatched bases: 4. This CDR3 has 14 residues. The V gene's germline CDR1 is SGHNT and CDR2 YENEEA. For the CDR3, the DNA is TGTGCCAGCAGCCCGACTAGCGGGGCTAATGAGCAGTTCTTC. It specifies CASSPTSGANEQFF.

For the CDR3, the DNA is TGTGCCAGTAGTTCCCGGACTAGCGGGACCGATGAGCAGTTCTTC. This codes for CASSSRTSGTDEQFF. The rearrangement uses TRBV19 and TRBJ2-1, with 12 bases identical to TRBD2. CDR1 is LNHDA, CDR2 SQIVND, per germline (reference sequence). CDR3 length: 15 residues. The trim removed 5 bases at V and 8 bases at J, leaving 7 bases unmatched.

CDR3: CAWSVGLAGDTDTQYF. The DNA for the CDR3 is TGTGCCTGGAGTGTAGGACTAGCGGGAGATACAGATACGCAGTATTTT. The chain combines TRBV30 with TRBJ2-3; 13 bases match TRBD2. The CDR3 sequence is 16 residues long. Trimming cost V 0 bases and J 3 bases; bases outside gene matches: 3. Germline CDR1 and CDR2: GTSNPN and SVGIG (reference sequence). The entire variable domain, with the rest obtained from reference TRBV30 and TRBJ2-3, is as follows: SQTIHQWPATLVQPVGSPLSLECTVEGTSNPNLYWYRQAAGRGLQLLFYSVGIGQISSEVPQNLSASRPQDRQFILSSKKLLLSDSGFYLCAWSVGLAGDTDTQYFGPGTRLTVL.

The chain is built from TRBV6-5 and TRBJ2-6, with 7 bases that match TRBD1. Germline lookup yields CDR1 MNHEY and CDR2 SVGAGI. This CDR3 spans 14 amino acids. The junction had 2 bases not matched to a gene; V was cut back by 7 bases and J by 2 bases. This CDR3 is CASKTGAGANVLTF. In DNA, the CDR3 is TGTGCCAGCAAAACAGGGGCTGGGGCCAACGTCCTGACTTTC.

The genes are TRBV28 and TRBJ2-2; D is possibly TRBD2 (5 bases). V lost 4 bases and J lost 2, with 11 bases in between. CDR3 size: 15 residues. In germline, CDR1 is MDHEN, CDR2 SYDVKM. CDR3: CASSSDLLNTGELFF. For the CDR3, the DNA is TGTGCCAGCAGTTCGGACTTACTCAACACCGGGGAGCTGTTTTTT.

The table lists this clone with a count of one. The chain employs TRBV19 and TRBJ1-3, with D unclear. The CDR3 runs 11 residues. From germline, CDR1 is LNHDA and CDR2 SQIVND (reference sequence). The germline V and J ends were trimmed by 3 bases and 4 bases, with 1 base remaining between them. The CDR3 protein is CASSMGNTIYF. The CDR3 DNA reads TGTGCCAGTAGTATGGGAAACACCATATATTTT.